The text below deals with one T cell receptor (beta chain). This sample was taken from a study of beta chain features in type 1 diabetes. Trimming removed 6 bases from V and 8 bases from J; junction bases left unmatched: 23. Germline loops: CDR1 MDHEN, CDR2 SYDVKM. This CDR3 contains 19 residues. Expressed TCRB transcripts got sequenced, as all isolated RNA was reverse transcribed. Clones were read by immunoSEQ multiplex PCR, and TCRdb kept only the in-frame ones, dropping some. The data contain 900,000 or so clones, about a sixth of them singletons. The chain links TRBV28 to TRBJ2-1, with 9 nucleotides matching TRBD1. The sequence was collected from a young woman in good health. The sequenced sample consisted of naive CD4+ T cells from blood. For the CDR3, the DNA is TGTGCCAGCAGCAGACCCCGGGACAGGGATATTCGCACAATTTATGAGCAGTTCTTC. It yields the protein CASSRPRDRDIRTIYEQFF.